The next 13 T cell receptor beta chains were all read from a single sample in a study of shared clonotypes between healthy human individuals. Measured with immunoSEQ multiplex PCR; TCRdb has only the in-frame clones, and not every one. In the table there are about 560,000 clones, around 76% of which are singletons. Sequencing was done on a sample of PBMCs. These receptors were collected from a woman in her thirties or forties in good health. Some clones in this sample may be carry-over from other donors' samples.

This chain joins TRBV9 and TRBJ2-1; D is perhaps TRBD2 (5 bases). The length of the CDR3 is 13 residues. Germline V gene lookup returns CDR1 SGDLS and CDR2 YYNGEE. V was shortened by 2 bases and J by 8 bases, with 11 bases between the two germline ends. The CDR3 sequence: CASSVGEVHEQFF. In nucleotides, the CDR3 is TGTGCCAGCAGCGTGGGAGAGGTCCATGAGCAGTTCTTC.

The chain couples TRBV27 to TRBJ2-7, with 9 bases aligning to TRBD1. The CDR3 extends over 14 amino acids. With V trimmed by 5 bases and J by 7 bases, 9 bases remained unmatched. From germline, CDR1 is MNHEY and CDR2 SMNVEV (reference sequence). The CDR3 reads CASSPTGGRREQYF. The DNA for the CDR3 is TGTGCCAGCAGTCCGACAGGGGGACGGCGGGAGCAGTACTTC.

The chain recombines TRBV6-1 with TRBJ1-1, with 9 bases fitting TRBD1. Germline CDR1 MNHNS, CDR2 SASEGT. This CDR3 region has 13 residues. Trimming took 6 bases from V and 7 from J; bases not matched to a gene: 6. The CDR3 protein is CASRQGQGIEAFF. The CDR3 nucleotides read TGTGCCAGCAGACAGGGACAGGGCATTGAAGCTTTCTTT.

As concerns this clone: It differs at one base from a far larger clone, so likely a read error. In the same sample, other DNA sequences code for this CDR3. The chain recombines TRBV5-6 with TRBJ2-7, with TRBD1 matching over 10 bases. The CDR3 has 18 residues. Germline CDR1 SGHDT, CDR2 YYEEEE. With 3 bases clipped from V and 2 bases from J, the junction kept 14 bases outside the gene matches. The CDR3 loop is CASSSHRDRGIVTYEQYF. In DNA form, the CDR3 reads TGTGCCAGCAGCTCCCACCGGGACAGGGGTATAGTTACCTACGAGCAGTACTTC.

This chain uses TRBV10-1 with TRBJ2-1; D may be TRBD2 (5 bases). Trimming cost V 4 bases and J 6 bases, with 7 bases left between them. CDR3 length: 12 amino acids. CDR1 and CDR2 (germline): WNHNN, SYGVQD (reference sequence). CDR3 DNA: TGCGCCAGCAGTGGAGAGGGCAATGAGCAGTTCTTC. The encoded protein is CASSGEGNEQFF.

The chain recombines TRBV28 with TRBJ2-6; 7 nucleotides align to TRBD1. CDR1 MDHEN and CDR2 SYDVKM come from the germline V gene. This CDR3 region has 15 residues. Unmatched junction bases numbered 7, after V lost 6 bases and J lost 5 bases. CDR3 in amino acids: CASRSTGVWANVLTF. DNA of the CDR3: TGTGCCAGCAGGTCTACAGGGGTCTGGGCCAACGTCCTGACTTTC.

The chain is built from TRBV18 and TRBJ1-6, with TRBD1 identical over 7 bases. Germline V CDR1 and CDR2: KGHSH, LQKENI. The CDR3 has 14 amino acids. V was pared by 4 bases and J by 10 bases, with 7 bases of the junction left unmatched. CDR3 nucleotide sequence: TGTGCCAGCTCACGGGACAGAGGGGAATCACCCCTCCACTTT. Translating it yields CASSRDRGESPLHF.

The rearrangement uses TRBV5-1 and TRBJ2-5, with 9 positions matching TRBD2. The germline V gene encodes CDR1 SGHRS and CDR2 YFSETQ. The J segment lost 5 bases and the V segment lost 0 bases, leaving 8 bases of the junction unmatched. The CDR3 covers 16 residues. The chain's CDR3 is CASSLGLADLWETQYF. The CDR3 DNA reads as TGCGCCAGCAGCTTGGGACTAGCGGACCTCTGGGAGACCCAGTACTTC. Drawing the rest from reference TRBV5-1 and TRBJ2-5, the complete variable domain is KAGVTQTPRYLIKTRGQQVTLSCSPISGHRSVSWYQQTPGQGLQFLFEYFSETQRNKGNFPGRFSGRQFSNSRSEMNVSTLELGDSALYLCASSLGLADLWETQYFGPGTRLLVL.

The gene calls are TRBV5-4 and TRBJ2-3, with D maybe TRBD1 (6 bases). With 5 bases removed from V and 2 bases from J, the gap between germline ends came to 12 bases. Germline V gene data show CDR1 as SGHNT and CDR2 as YYREEE (reference sequence). This CDR3 is built from 14 residues. CDR3 coding DNA: TGTGCCAGCAGTCCCAGGACAGCCACAGATACGCAGTATTTT. It encodes CASSPRTATDTQYF. The full variable domain, completed using reference TRBV5-4 and TRBJ2-3, is ETGVTQSPTHLIKTRGQQVTLRCSSQSGHNTVSWYQQALGQGPQFIFQYYREEENGRGNFPPRFSGLQFPNYSSELNVNALELDDSALYLCASSPRTATDTQYFGPGTRLTVL.

This rearrangement joins TRBV27 to TRBJ2-7, with a possible D match to TRBD1 (5 bases). Deletions cut 3 bases from V and 3 bases from J, with 12 bases between. The CDR3 is 14 residues long. Germline values: CDR1 MNHEY, CDR2 SMNVEV (reference sequence). The CDR3 is CASSFLVGDYEQYF. CDR3 coding DNA: TGTGCCAGCAGTTTTCTAGTAGGGGACTACGAGCAGTACTTC.

V gene TRBV5-1 combines with J gene TRBJ1-2; TRBD1 matches 9 bases. V shed 0 bases and J 7 bases; nucleotides not matched to a gene: 7. The CDR3 loop spans 15 amino acids. Per germline, CDR1 SGHRS and CDR2 YFSETQ. This CDR3 is CASSLAPGQGFGYTF. The CDR3 DNA follows: TGCGCCAGCAGCTTGGCACCGGGACAGGGATTTGGCTACACCTTC.

V is TRBV19 and J is TRBJ1-5, with TRBD1 identical over 7 bases. J was trimmed by 4 bases and V by 4 bases; bases with no gene match: 4. CDR1 LNHDA and CDR2 SQIVND come from the germline V gene (reference sequence). The CDR3 has 14 amino acids. CDR3 coding DNA: TGTGCCAGTAGTAGAACAGGGGTGAATCAGCCCCAGCATTTT. It yields the protein CASSRTGVNQPQHF.

Comments on this clone: This same CDR3 is encoded by further DNA sequences in the sample. The J gene is TRBJ2-7, the V gene TRBV7-9; 7 bases fit TRBD1. The CDR3 runs to 14 residues. V trimming: 5 bases; J trimming: 4 bases; junction bases outside the gene matches: 8. The germline V gene has CDR1 SEHNR and CDR2 FQNEAQ (reference sequence). CDR3 DNA sequence: TGTGCCAGCAGCCTGCGACAGGGTGCGTACGAGCAGTACTTC. Amino acid sequence: CASSLRQGAYEQYF. The variable domain in full, completed from reference TRBV7-9 and TRBJ2-7, reads DTGVSQNPRHKITKRGQNVTFRCDPISEHNRLYWYRQTLGQGPEFLTYFQNEAQLEKSRLLSDRFSAERPKGSFSTLEIQRTEQGDSAMYLCASSLRQGAYEQYFGPGTRLTVT.